This T cell receptor beta chain was identified during a study of blood T cell repertoires in COVID-19 (dated by TCRdb to between 2020 and 2021). About the full investigation: Samples covering the acute and convalescent phases of COVID-19 were provided by collaborators in the United States, Italy and Spain. The prospective study material was composed of cDNA or gDNA derived from T cells, B-cell-depleted T cells, or PBMCs. The dataset comprised deeply sampled blood TCRbeta repertoires from subjects exposed to, actively infected with, or recovered from COVID-19. The repertoires were released in a freely available public database meant as a resource for research on the immune response to SARS-CoV-2. Where HLA class I and class II types were available, the types were taken from metadata supplied by the sample provider, not from assay-based typing. The samples were drawn from two sources: the first 160 participants of the ongoing ImmuneRACE study, and approximately 1,300 subjects contributed by 6 global collaborators. Nearly every sample came with metadata listing a de-identified subject ID, COVID-19 status, age in years and sex.

What the research found in general, with its limitations: Clinical and demographic metadata were provided uncurated, with the amount varying by source and participant.

Collaborating institutions collected whole blood in K2EDTA tubes following their own protocols. For TCRbeta analysis, collaborators shipped samples in one of three forms: frozen whole blood, isolated PBMCs, or DNA extracted from either of those sample types. The CDR3 goes from the cysteine to the phenylalanine over 16 residues. The retained sequence is limited to the CDR3, 48 bases, with the frame set at the first base. According to the germline V gene (reference sequence), CDR1 reads SGHNT and CDR2 reads YYREEE. V lost 3 bases and J lost 6 bases, and the count of bases not matched to a germline gene is 15. TCRbeta CDR3 regions were amplified from genomic DNA by means of the immunoSEQ Assay, a bias-controlled multiplex PCR. As for the authors' bioinformatics: The number of nucleated cells in each sample was estimated from the amplification of reference gene primers within the assay. Sequence reads were collapsed and filtered to measure the absolute abundance of every unique TCRbeta CDR3 rearrangement. For each sample, productive Simpson clonality was calculated by taking the square root of Simpson's diversity index across productive rearrangements. TCRdb stores this immuneACCESS table with in-frame sequences only. Part of the clones is absent; in the studies checked, under half of the shortfall reflects unresolved V genes, and no reason is known for the rest. V and J calls and clone size come straight from that table; D and trimming were deduced from the DNA. The sample table records approximately 63,000 clones; approximately 80% of these occur just once. 5.5% of the sample rests with the top ten.

A word on this clone: It lacks a known antigen. Per-base qualities were not stored, and no clone one base away is much larger.

The sequenced sample consisted of peripheral blood. The origin of this receptor is a woman between 65 and 79 years old with acute or convalescent COVID-19. In this chain, TRBV5-4 is recombined with TRBJ2-7, with 7 bases matching TRBD2. Here the CDR3 is given as CASSSFGGGNWREQYF. Here is the DNA: TGTGCCAGCAGCTCCTTTGGGGGGGGAAATTGGCGCGAGCAGTACTTC.